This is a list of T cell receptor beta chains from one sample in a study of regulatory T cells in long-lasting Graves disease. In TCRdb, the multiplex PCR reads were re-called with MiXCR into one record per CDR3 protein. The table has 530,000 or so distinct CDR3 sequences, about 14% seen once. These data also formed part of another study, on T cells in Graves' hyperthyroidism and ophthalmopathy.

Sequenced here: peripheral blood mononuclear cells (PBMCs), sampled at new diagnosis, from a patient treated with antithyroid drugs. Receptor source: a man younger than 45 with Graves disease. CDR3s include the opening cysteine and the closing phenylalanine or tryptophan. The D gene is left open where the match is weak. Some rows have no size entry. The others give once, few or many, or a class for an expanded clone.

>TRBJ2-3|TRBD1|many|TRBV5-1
TGCGCCAGCAGCCTACAGGGGGCGAAAGATACGCAGTATTTT
CASSLQGAKDTQYF
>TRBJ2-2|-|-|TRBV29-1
TGCAGCGTTGATGGGACATCGAACACCGGGGAGCTGTTTTTT
CSVDGTSNTGELFF
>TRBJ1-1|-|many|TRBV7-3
TGTGCCAGCAGCTTAATGATCACTGAAGCTTTCTTT
CASSLMITEAFF
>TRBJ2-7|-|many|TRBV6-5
TGTGCCAGCAGTTACTCAGGACAAGGGACCTACGAGCAGTACTTC
CASSYSGQGTYEQYF
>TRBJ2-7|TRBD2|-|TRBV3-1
TGTGCCAGCAGCCAAGCCCCAAGCGGGGCATACGAGCAGTACTTC
CASSQAPSGAYEQYF
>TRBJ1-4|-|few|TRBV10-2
TGCGCCAGCTGTCCCGGGACTGGGACGGGTGAAAAACTGTTTTTT
CASCPGTGTGEKLFF
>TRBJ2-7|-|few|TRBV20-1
TGCAGTGCGCCGCAGGGGTTTCCCTACGAGCAGTACTTC
CSAPQGFPYEQYF
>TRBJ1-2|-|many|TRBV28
TGTGCCAGCAGTTTTCAAAACTATGGCTACACCTTC
CASSFQNYGYTF
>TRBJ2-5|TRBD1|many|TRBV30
TGTGCCTGGAGCCCGGACAGGGGGCGTGAGACCCAGTACTTC
CAWSPDRGRETQYF
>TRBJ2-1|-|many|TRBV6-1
TGTGCCAGCTCCCGGGAGCGTACCGCCTACAATGAGCAGTTCTTC
CASSRERTAYNEQFF
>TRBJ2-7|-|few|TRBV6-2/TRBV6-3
TGTGCCAGCAGTGCAACAGGGATGAGCTACGAGCAGTACTTC
CASSATGMSYEQYF
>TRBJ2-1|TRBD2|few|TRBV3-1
TGTGCCAGCAGAGCTAGCGGGAGTAGCAATGAGCAGTTCTTC
CASRASGSSNEQFF
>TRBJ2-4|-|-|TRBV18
TGTGCCAGCTCATCCGGGCCTCCGGTTCAGTACTTC
CASSSGPPVQYF
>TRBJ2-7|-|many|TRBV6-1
TGTGCCAGCAGTAAAAAGGGGCCCCCCTACGAGCAGTACTTC
CASSKKGPPYEQYF
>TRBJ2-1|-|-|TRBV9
TGTGCCAGCACCCCAGGAGTCTCCTACAATGAGCAGTTCTTC
CASTPGVSYNEQFF
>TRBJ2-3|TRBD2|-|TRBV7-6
TGTGCCAGCAGCTTCTTGCAGGTCGAGCGGGAGACGGGCACAGATACGCAGTATTTT
CASSFLQVERETGTDTQYF
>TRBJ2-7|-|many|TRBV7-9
TGTGCCAGCAGCCATGGTGGGACCAACTACGAGCAGTACTTC
CASSHGGTNYEQYF
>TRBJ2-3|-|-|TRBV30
TGTGCCTGGGTCCCCCCGACTGGGCTTAGCACAGATACGCAGTATTTT
CAWVPPTGLSTDTQYF
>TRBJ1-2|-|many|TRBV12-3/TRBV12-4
TGTGCCAGCAGCACAGTCGGAGTGGACAGCCCCTACGTGGGGGGCTACACCTTC
CASSTVGVDSPYVGGYTF
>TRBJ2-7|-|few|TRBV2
TGTGCCAGCAGTCTTTACAACGAGCAGTACTTC
CASSLYNEQYF
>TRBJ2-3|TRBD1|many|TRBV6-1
TGTGCCAGCAGTCCGGGACAGGGATTTCCAGATACGCAGTATTTT
CASSPGQGFPDTQYF
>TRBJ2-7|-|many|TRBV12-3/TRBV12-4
TGTGCCAGCAGTTTAGGTTCTATGGGGGGATCATACTTC
CASSLGSMGGSYF
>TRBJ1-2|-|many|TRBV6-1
TGTGCCAGCAGTCTGAGACTCGGACCTGGCTACACCTTC
CASSLRLGPGYTF
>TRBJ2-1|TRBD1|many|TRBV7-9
TGTGCCAGCAGTTTTCCCATGGGACAGGGGGTTCGCGTAAGCTCCTACAATGAGCAGTTCTTC
CASSFPMGQGVRVSSYNEQFF
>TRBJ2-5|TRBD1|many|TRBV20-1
TGCAGTGCTAGGGCCGGGACAGCACAAGAGACCCAGTACTTC
CSARAGTAQETQYF
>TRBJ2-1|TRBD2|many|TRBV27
TGTGCCAGCAGTTTAGGACTAGCGGGAACCGTTGAGCAGTTCTTC
CASSLGLAGTVEQFF
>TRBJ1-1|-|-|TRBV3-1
TGTGCCAGTAGATTAGGGAAGACTGAAGCTTTCTTT
CASRLGKTEAFF
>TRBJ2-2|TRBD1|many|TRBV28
TGTGCCAGCGGGGGACAGGGGGCGAAGAACACCGGGGAGCTGTTTTTT
CASGGQGAKNTGELFF
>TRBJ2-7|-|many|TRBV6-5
TGTGCCAGCAGTTACTCCGGGCCCTGGGAGCAGTACTTC
CASSYSGPWEQYF
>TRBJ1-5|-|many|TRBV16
TGTGCCAGCAGCCAATATAGCGGAGAAGGACCCCAGCATTTT
CASSQYSGEGPQHF
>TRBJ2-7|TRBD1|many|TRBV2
TGTGCCAGCAGCGATACAGGGGGCATGGATTTTCGGTACGAGCAGTACTTC
CASSDTGGMDFRYEQYF
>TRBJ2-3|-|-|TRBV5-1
TGCGCCAGCAGCCTCGCCAGGGAAGATACGCAGTATTTT
CASSLAREDTQYF
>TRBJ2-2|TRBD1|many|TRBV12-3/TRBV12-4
TGTGCCAGCAGTCCCGGGGACAGAGACACCGGGGAGCTGTTTTTT
CASSPGDRDTGELFF
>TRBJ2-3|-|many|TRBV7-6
TGTGCCAGCAGTCGGGGTAGCGGATCCACAGATACGCAGTATTTT
CASSRGSGSTDTQYF
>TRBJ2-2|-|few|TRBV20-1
TGCAGTGCTATGGTCCCGATTAGTACCGGGGAGCTGTTTTTT
CSAMVPISTGELFF
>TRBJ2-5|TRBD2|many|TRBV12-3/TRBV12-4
TGTGCCAGCCAAGGCCACCGGGAGGTGAAGGAGACCCAGTACTTC
CASQGHREVKETQYF
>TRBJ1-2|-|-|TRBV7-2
TGTGCCAGCAGCTTAGCGGCCGGACCGGAGTATGGCTACACCTTC
CASSLAAGPEYGYTF
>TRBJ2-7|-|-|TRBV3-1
TGTGCCAGCAGCCGGAGGGGGAGTGCCTACGAGCAGTACTTC
CASSRRGSAYEQYF
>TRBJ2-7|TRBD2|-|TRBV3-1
TGTGCCAGCAGCCAGGTAGCGGGCCCTCCCTACGAGCAGTACTTC
CASSQVAGPPYEQYF
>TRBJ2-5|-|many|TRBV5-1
TGCGCCAGCAGCTTGGGGACAACGTACCAAGAGACCCAGTACTTC
CASSLGTTYQETQYF
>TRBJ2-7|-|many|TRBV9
TGTGCCAGCAGCGTAGTAGGGGCCTGGATGGACGAGCAGTACTTC
CASSVVGAWMDEQYF
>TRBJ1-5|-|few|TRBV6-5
TGTGCCAGCAGTTACTCTAGGGGGTATCAGCCCCAGCATTTT
CASSYSRGYQPQHF
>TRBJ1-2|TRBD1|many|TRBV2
TGTGCCAGTATCCTCGACAGGGTTGCTGGCTACACCTTC
CASILDRVAGYTF
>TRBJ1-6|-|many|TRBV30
TGTGCCTGGACTAAGACAGGTGTAAATTCACCCCTCCACTTT
CAWTKTGVNSPLHF